Below are 2 T cell receptor beta chains sequenced from a single sample in a study of post-analysis software for immune sequencing data. Study-wide findings and caveats: TRBV5-6, TRBV5-1 and TRBV20-1 were among several TRBV segments more frequent in patients than controls.

Every TCR beta cDNA library bore unique molecular identifiers. TCRdb re-called the PCR reads with MiXCR, one entry per CDR3 protein. The sample includes about 770,000 distinct CDR3 sequences, around 45% of them seen just once. Antigens of these TCRs are unknown. The sample comprised blood. Receptors were obtained from a girl aged 10-17 years with multiple sclerosis.

This clonotype was seen a handful of times. The chain employs TRBV7-9 and TRBJ1-1, with TRBD1 matching over 7 bases. V shed 4 bases and J 8 bases; nucleotides not matched to a gene: 7. Germline V gene lookup returns CDR1 SEHNR and CDR2 FQNEAQ (reference sequence). This CDR3 has 13 amino acids. The chain's CDR3 is CASSSAGGSEAFF. CDR3 DNA sequence: TGTGCCAGCAGCTCGGCAGGGGGGTCCGAAGCTTTCTTT.

The chain recombines TRBV20-1 with TRBJ2-7, with TRBD2 matching over 10 bases. Germline-derived CDR1 and CDR2 are DFQATT and SNEGSKA (reference sequence). V lost 6 bases, J lost 6 bases, and 14 bases stayed unmatched. The CDR3 totals 15 residues. CDR3 sequence reads: CSASWSSGRMGEQYF. CDR3 DNA sequence: TGCAGTGCCTCCTGGTCTAGCGGGAGAATGGGCGAGCAGTACTTC.